These 19 T cell receptor beta chains were sequenced from one sample in a study of T cells in Graves' hyperthyroidism and ophthalmopathy. RNA transcripts served as the template for amplifying TCR beta CDR3 regions. The TCR CDR3 was amplified in a first-round RT-PCR using the HTBI primer set. Each CDR3 protein gets one entry after TCRdb re-called the multiplex PCR reads with MiXCR. The sample has 35,000 to 45,000 distinct CDR3 sequences; 49% are singletons. The material sequenced was blood. Receptor source: a woman between 50 and 59 years old with Graves' hyperthyroidism that later progressed to Graves' ophthalmopathy.

As to this clonotype: Mismatch with germline at one junction end may stem from a read error. V usage is TRBV20-1 and J usage is TRBJ2-2, with 8 bases that match TRBD2. Germline loops: CDR1 DFQATT, CDR2 SNEGSKA (reference sequence). The CDR3 has 16 amino acids. The CDR3 bases are TGCAGTGCTACAGAACTAGCGGTTAGAAACACTGGGGAGCTGTTTTTT. Translating it yields CSATELAVRNTGELFF.

There are many counts of this clonotype. V is TRBV5-1 and J is TRBJ2-1; D may be TRBD1 (6 bases). The CDR3 has 16 residues. V was clipped by 0 bases and J by 2 bases, with 12 bases between them. Germline V gene lookup returns CDR1 SGHRS and CDR2 YFSETQ. The CDR3 region is CASSLVGGSTYNEQFF. The CDR3 DNA sequence: TGCGCCAGCAGCTTGGTAGGGGGTTCAACCTACAATGAGCAGTTCTTC. The full variable domain, completed using reference TRBV5-1 and TRBJ2-1, is KAGVTQTPRYLIKTRGQQVTLSCSPISGHRSVSWYQQTPGQGLQFLFEYFSETQRNKGNFPGRFSGRQFSNSRSEMNVSTLELGDSALYLCASSLVGGSTYNEQFFGPGTRLTVL.

V is TRBV20-1 and J is TRBJ2-3; 8 bases align to TRBD2. CDR3 size: 13 residues. In germline, CDR1 is DFQATT, CDR2 SNEGSKA (reference sequence). Unmatched junction bases numbered 8, after V lost 0 bases and J lost 12 bases. CDR3 bases: TGCAGTGCTAGAGATGGGACGGGAGGGCCTCAGTATTTT. Its translation: CSARDGTGGPQYF.

This chain connects TRBV5-6 to TRBJ2-7, with D possibly TRBD1 on 6 matching bases. The length of the CDR3 is 14 residues. Trimming cost V 2 bases and J 3 bases, with 12 bases left between them. Germline V gene lookup returns CDR1 SGHDT and CDR2 YYEEEE. CDR3 region: CASSFLNRDYEQYF. In DNA, the CDR3 is TGTGCCAGCAGCTTCCTAAACAGGGACTACGAGCAGTACTTC.

A note on this clonotype: The final CDR3 position lacks the conserved phenylalanine or tryptophan, pointing to a likely read error. The chain has TRBV6-5 and TRBJ2-1, with 7 bases that match TRBD1. Germline V gene lookup returns CDR1 MNHEY and CDR2 SVGAGI. This CDR3 is 14 amino acids long. V was pared by 11 bases and J by 4 bases, with 11 bases of the junction left unmatched. The chain's CDR3 is CACNYWGQYNEQFL. CDR3 nucleotide sequence: TGTGCCTGCAATTACTGGGGACAGTACAATGAGCAGTTCCTC.

This clonotype is categorized as medium-sized (0.01 to 0.1%). The chain uses TRBV2 and TRBJ2-7, with D maybe TRBD2 (5 bases). This CDR3 region has 11 residues. Germline V gene lookup returns CDR1 SNHLY and CDR2 FYNNEI. Trimming shortened V by 11 bases and J by 4 bases, and 12 bases separated the two germline ends. The CDR3 reads CAAGRGYEQYF. The CDR3 region has the DNA TGTGCCGCTGGCCGGGGATACGAGCAGTACTTC.

Many counts were recorded for this clonotype. J is TRBJ1-5 and V is TRBV7-9; 9 positions agree with TRBD1. From germline, CDR1 is SEHNR and CDR2 FQNEAQ (reference sequence). The CDR3 has 15 residues. The V gene end was trimmed by 1 base and the J gene end by 3 bases; junction bases not matched to a gene: 1. This chain's CDR3 is CASSLGQGVNQPQHF. The CDR3 DNA reads TGTGCCAGCAGCTTAGGACAGGGGGTCAATCAGCCCCAGCATTTT.

This chain links TRBV9 with TRBJ2-1; TRBD2 aligns across 9 bases. V was pared by 4 bases and J by 5 bases, with 10 bases of the junction left unmatched. The germline V gene has CDR1 SGDLS and CDR2 YYNGEE. The CDR3 runs 16 residues. CDR3 residues: CASSPQAGGPHNEQFF. As DNA, the CDR3 is TGTGCCAGCAGCCCGCAAGCGGGGGGCCCTCACAATGAGCAGTTCTTC.

This clonotype was counted many times. The chain uses TRBV4-1 and TRBJ1-1, with a tentative D call TRBD1 (5 bases). The CDR3 has 14 amino acids. The V gene lost 5 bases and the J gene lost 1 base, with 11 bases spanning the gap. CDR1 MGHRA and CDR2 YSYEKL come from the germline V gene. In DNA, the CDR3 is TGCGCCAGCAGCATGACAGTATCGAACACTGAAGCTTTCTTT. Translated: CASSMTVSNTEAFF.

This clonotype is categorized as medium-sized (0.01 to 0.1%). The chain carries TRBV6-5 and TRBJ2-1; no clear D. There are 11 residues in the CDR3. From germline, CDR1 is MNHEY and CDR2 SVGAGI. Trimming pared 2 bases from V and 8 bases from J, leaving 4 bases between. In nucleotides, the CDR3 is TGTGCCAGCAGTTACGGGGATGAGCAGTTCTTC. The encoded protein is CASSYGDEQFF.

The CDR3 DNA is TGTGCCAGCAGCTTAGGGGTGGGAAGTACAGATACGCAGTATTTT. This translates into CASSLGVGSTDTQYF. The chain joins TRBV7-2 to TRBJ2-3, with D unresolved. Germline CDR1 and CDR2: SGHTA and FQGNSA. V shed 1 base and J shed 3 bases, with 11 bases lying between them. The CDR3 length is 15 residues.

As concerns this clonotype: A much larger clonotype is one base distant, so this may be a read error. This rearrangement joins TRBV30 to TRBJ2-6, with D maybe TRBD1 (6 bases). This CDR3 has 15 amino acids. From germline, CDR1 is GTSNPN and CDR2 SVGIG (reference sequence). The CDR3 sequence: CAWSGGGSGANVRTF. DNA for the CDR3: TGTGCCTGGAGTGGTGGGGGCTCTGGGGCCAACGTCCGGACTTTC.

The chain couples TRBV9 to TRBJ2-1; 13 bases match TRBD2. After removal of 4 bases from V and 9 bases from J, the junction contained 4 bases not matched to a gene. The CDR3 contains 14 residues. The germline V gene has CDR1 SGDLS and CDR2 YYNGEE. The CDR3 loop is CASSSRTSGSEQFF. DNA for the CDR3: TGTGCCAGCAGCTCGCGGACTAGCGGGAGTGAGCAGTTCTTC.

This chain connects TRBV4-1 to TRBJ2-7; 9 bases map to TRBD2. Trimming took 0 bases from V and 4 from J; bases not matched to a gene: 1. CDR1 and CDR2 (germline): MGHRA, YSYEKL. The CDR3 is 14 amino acids. CDR3 sequence: CASSQDSGSYEQYF. The CDR3 nucleotides are TGCGCCAGCAGCCAAGATAGCGGGAGTTACGAGCAGTACTTC.

Sample share makes this clonotype medium-sized. J is TRBJ2-5 and V is TRBV10-1; D possibly matches TRBD1 or TRBD2 (6 bases each). V was shortened by 0 bases and J by 5 bases, with 10 bases between the two germline ends. CDR1 WNHNN and CDR2 SYGVQD come from the germline V gene (reference sequence). The CDR3 runs to 14 residues. CDR3 sequence reads: CASSESRGRETQYF. CDR3 DNA: TGCGCCAGCAGTGAGTCACGGGGGCGGGAGACCCAGTACTTC.

The chain is built from TRBV15 and TRBJ2-3; 9 nucleotides match TRBD1. CDR1 and CDR2 (germline): LNHNV, YYDKDF (reference sequence). The length of the CDR3 is 15 residues. V lost 3 bases, J lost 11 bases, and 12 bases stayed unmatched. The CDR3 here is CATSSRDRVWDEQYF. The DNA for the CDR3 is TGTGCCACCAGCAGCCGGGACAGGGTGTGGGATGAGCAGTATTTT.

The rearrangement uses TRBV19 and TRBJ1-5; maybe TRBD1 (6 bases). V lost 8 bases to trimming and J lost 3 bases, with 11 bases between them. Germline values: CDR1 LNHDA, CDR2 SQIVND (reference sequence). This CDR3 region has 13 residues. Written as DNA, the CDR3 is TGTGCCAGTTCGGACAGTATCAATCAGCCCCAGCATTTT. Translation gives CASSDSINQPQHF.

The chain recombines TRBV7-7 with TRBJ2-1; D is unresolved. Germline V gene lookup returns CDR1 SSHAT and CDR2 FNYEAQ (reference sequence). This CDR3 spans 11 amino acids. The CDR3 DNA sequence: TGTGCTAGAGGTCTCTACAATGAGCAGTTCTTC. It yields the protein CARGLYNEQFF. The full variable domain, rest sourced from reference TRBV7-7 and TRBJ2-1, is GAGVSQSPRYKVTKRGQDVTLRCDPISSHATLYWYQQALGQGPEFLTYFNYEAQPDKSGLPSDRFSAERPEGSISTLTIQRTEQRDSAMYRCARGLYNEQFFGPGTRLTVL.

V and J are TRBV9 and TRBJ1-1, with no clear D. Trimming cost V 3 bases and J 5 bases, with 11 bases left between them. The CDR3 contains 13 residues. CDR1 SGDLS and CDR2 YYNGEE come from the germline V gene. CDR3 DNA: TGTGCCAGCAGCGCCGAGGGTGGGACTGAAGCTTTCTTT. Protein: CASSAEGGTEAFF.